This note documents a single TCR beta chain sequence. The sample is drawn from a study of OX40 agonist ivuxolimab in advanced cancers. Some clones are missing from TCRdb's copy, which holds only in-frame ones; the method was immunoSEQ multiplex PCR. The sample has about 46,000 clones, about 87% seen once. V was pared by 6 bases and J by 4 bases, with 6 bases of the junction left unmatched. The CDR3 spans 14 residues. The germline V gene encodes CDR1 SGHTA and CDR2 FQGNSA. The source material was CD4+ or CD8+ T cells sorted from blood, sampled in a trial of the OX40 agonist ivuxolimab. The J gene is TRBJ2-3, the V gene TRBV7-2; TRBD2 agrees at 8 bases. The TCR comes from an adult with an advanced solid tumor such as melanoma, head and neck, liver or kidney cancer. CDR3 DNA sequence: TGTGCCAGCAGGCCGACTAGCGTAGCAGATACGCAGTATTTT. It yields the protein CASRPTSVADTQYF.